The 11 T cell receptor beta chains given below trace back to one sample, sequenced in a study of T cell responses to AZD1222 COVID-19 vaccine. The method was immunoSEQ multiplex PCR; TCRdb's version includes in-frame clones alone and lacks a portion of them. Here the sample spans about 130,000 clones, over 75% being singletons. This specimen was peripheral blood, taken 28 days after the second dose of the MenACWY control vaccine. These receptors all stem from an adult who received the MenACWY meningococcal vaccine as a control.

This clone was seen a handful of times. The chain recombines TRBV3-1 (or the pseudogene TRBV3-2) with TRBJ1-2, with D unclear. The CDR3 spans 13 residues. Trimming cost V 3 bases and J 8 bases, with 13 bases left between them. Germline CDR1 is LGHDT and CDR2 is YNNKEL (reference sequence). The CDR3 DNA reads as TGTGCCAGCAGCCAGAGTCGAGGAGGGGGCTACACCTTC. Translation: CASSQSRGGGYTF.

This clone was counted a single time. The CDR3 DNA sequence: TGCAGGGGACGGGAACAGCCCCAGCATTTT. It is translated as CRGREQPQHF. This sequence joins TRBV20-1 and TRBJ1-5, with D possibly matching TRBD1 (5 bases). Germline lookup yields CDR1 DFQATT and CDR2 SNEGSKA (reference sequence). This CDR3 region has 10 residues.

The count of this clone is one. The chain recombines TRBV12-3 or TRBV12-4 with TRBJ1-1; D not certain. There are 13 residues in the CDR3. V was trimmed by 8 bases and J by 0 bases, leaving 10 bases between them. The DNA of the CDR3 is TGTGCCAGCTCCGGACGGATGAACACTGAAGCTTTCTTT. Its protein is CASSGRMNTEAFF.

The chain joins TRBV6-4 to TRBJ1-6; 7 positions agree with TRBD1. With V trimmed by 3 bases and J by 9 bases, 2 bases remained unmatched. This CDR3 has 13 amino acids. Germline CDR1 MRHNA, CDR2 SNTAGT. In DNA, the CDR3 is TGTGCCAGCAGTGAGTGGACAGGTTCACCCCTCCACTTT. It translates to CASSEWTGSPLHF.

The chain is built from TRBV7-2 and TRBJ1-1; no reliable D call. The V end lost 1 base, the J end lost 1 base, and 4 bases lay between the germline ends. This CDR3 has 13 residues. Germline CDR1 and CDR2: SGHTA and FQGNSA. For the CDR3, the DNA is TGTGCCAGCAGCTTAGGACAGAACACTGAAGCTTTCTTT. This encodes CASSLGQNTEAFF.

This rearrangement joins TRBV7-9 to TRBJ1-6; tentatively, D is TRBD1 (6 bases). V dropped 4 bases and J dropped 7 bases, with 17 bases sitting between them. The CDR3 is 16 residues long. Germline CDR1 and CDR2: SEHNR and FQNEAQ (reference sequence). The CDR3 DNA reads TGTGCCAGCAGCTCAGCCCGCAGGGGTAGGAATTCACCCCTCCACTTT. Translation gives CASSSARRGRNSPLHF.

This clone was picked up one time. The chain recombines TRBV14 with TRBJ1-6; 9 bases are shared with TRBD1. Germline V gives CDR1 SGHDN, CDR2 FVKESK. Trimming cost V 6 bases and J 0 bases; bases outside gene matches: 9. The CDR3 sequence is 18 residues long. The CDR3 loop reads CASSQGQGRSSYNSPLHF. CDR3 sequence (DNA): TGTGCCAGCAGTCAGGGACAGGGCCGGAGCTCCTATAATTCACCCCTCCACTTT.

The J gene is TRBJ2-1, the V gene TRBV19, with D possibly being TRBD2 (6 bases). The CDR3 consists of 17 residues. Germline V lookup: CDR1 LNHDA, CDR2 SQIVND (reference sequence). With 4 bases removed from V and 3 bases from J, the gap between germline ends came to 19 bases. The CDR3 bases are TGTGCCAGTAGTAGGGACTGGGTGGGAGGTGGCTACAATGAGCAGTTCTTC. Its protein is CASSRDWVGGGYNEQFF. The full variable domain, with the rest looked up from reference TRBV19 and TRBJ2-1, is DGGITQSPKYLFRKEGQNVTLSCEQNLNHDAMYWYRQDPGQGLRLIYYSQIVNDFQKGDIAEGYSVSREKKESFPLTVTSAQKNPTAFYLCASSRDWVGGGYNEQFFGPGTRLTVL.

The chain recombines TRBV9 with TRBJ2-7; D may be TRBD1 (6 bases). Germline assignment: CDR1 SGDLS and CDR2 YYNGEE. CDR3 length: 15 residues. Trimming shortened V by 4 bases and J by 7 bases, and 21 bases separated the two germline ends. The CDR3 DNA sequence: TGTGCCAGCAGCCCCCTGGGGGCAGATCTACGGGAGCAGTACTTC. Its translation is CASSPLGADLREQYF.

The chain employs TRBV4-2 and TRBJ1-2; TRBD1 aligns across 9 bases. The germline V gene encodes CDR1 LGHNA and CDR2 YNFKEQ. V lost 6 bases and J lost 5; bases outside the gene matches: 4. The CDR3 loop spans 13 amino acids. Written as DNA, the CDR3 is TGTGCCAGCAGGGGGACAGGGAGTTATGGCTACACCTTC. This encodes CASRGTGSYGYTF.

The chain combines TRBV7-2 with TRBJ2-3, with D possibly matching TRBD1 (5 bases). Looked up from germline, CDR1 is SGHTA and CDR2 is FQGNSA. V gave up 2 bases and J gave up 11 bases, with 20 bases separating them. CDR3 length equals 15 residues. CDR3 nucleotides: TGTGCCAGCAGCTTATCCGATCATGCCGGCAGGGAGCAGTATTTT. As protein: CASSLSDHAGREQYF.